These 6 T cell receptor beta chains were all obtained from the same sample, sequenced in a study of shared clonotypes between healthy human individuals (dated by TCRdb to between 2020 and 2021). Receptors were amplified or captured by the immunoSEQ multiplex PCR assay. Here the immuneACCESS table is served through TCRdb, limited to in-frame sequences with V and J called. Missing clones are a known gap in these copies; in checked studies unresolved V genes cover under half, and the rest lacks a known reason. The sample contains more than 400,000 clones, almost 80% of them found a single time. The ten top clones hold 12% of the sample. Sample: PBMCs. The receptors here all came from a middle-aged woman in good health. Some clones in this sample may be carry-over from other donors' samples.

In its sample, this clone was seen once. The chain couples TRBV27 to TRBJ2-7; D perhaps matches TRBD1 (6 bases). Germline V gene sequence: CDR1 MNHEY, CDR2 SMNVEV (reference sequence). Trimming pared 8 bases from V and 2 bases from J, leaving 19 bases between. This CDR3 region has 15 residues. CDR3 nucleotides: TGTGCCAGCTCACGAGGTGGGGGCCCGACCTACGAGCAGTACTTC. It translates to CASSRGGGPTYEQYF.

This clone was detected a few times. This chain uses TRBV5-1 with TRBJ1-1; the D is unclear. There are 13 residues in the CDR3. Germline V gives CDR1 SGHRS, CDR2 YFSETQ. Trimming removed 3 bases from V and 3 bases from J, with 9 bases in between. The CDR3 DNA reads as TGCGCCAGCAGCTATGGACGGGACACTGAAGCTTTCTTT. It translates to CASSYGRDTEAFF.

The V gene is TRBV7-9, the J gene TRBJ2-5; 10 bases are shared with TRBD2. V was clipped by 5 bases and J by 3 bases; unmatched bases: 6. The CDR3 is 15 amino acids. CDR1 is SEHNR, CDR2 FQNEAQ, per germline (reference sequence). The CDR3: CASSPSGRAEETQYF. The CDR3 bases are TGTGCCAGCAGCCCAAGCGGGAGGGCCGAAGAGACCCAGTACTTC.

This clone was seen once. The chain has TRBV10-2 and TRBJ2-1; D not certain. Between the trimmed V and J ends, which lost 6 bases and 6 bases, there was a span of 18 bases. The CDR3 length is 15 residues. Germline CDR1 and CDR2: WSHSY and SAAADI. CDR3 loop: CASSLSLPYGNEQFF. The CDR3 DNA reads TGCGCCAGCAGCCTTAGCCTTCCGTACGGCAATGAGCAGTTCTTC.

The CDR3 loop is CASRLVPNEQFF. DNA for the CDR3: TGTGCCAGTAGACTAGTCCCCAATGAGCAGTTCTTC. The chain has TRBV4-2 and TRBJ2-1; D is possibly TRBD2 (6 bases). V shed 9 bases and J shed 6 bases, with 12 bases lying between them. The CDR3 runs 12 residues. The germline CDR1 and CDR2 sequences are LGHNA and YNFKEQ.

This chain uses TRBV18 with TRBJ2-1, with 11 bases that match TRBD2. The CDR3 is 15 amino acids. J was trimmed by 9 bases and V by 6 bases; bases with no gene match: 10. Germline-derived CDR1 and CDR2 are KGHSH and LQKENI. For the CDR3, the DNA is TGTGCCAGCTCTCGCCTAGCGGGAGGAGGCCCTGAGCAGTTCTTC. Protein sequence: CASSRLAGGGPEQFF.